The 10 T cell receptor beta chains below all came from one sample that was sequenced in a study of control samples from healthy donors and cancer patients. The assay was immunoSEQ multiplex PCR, and TCRdb's table has in-frame clones only and misses some. This table holds more than 50,000 clones, 90% found once. The material sequenced was PBMCs. The receptors shown here come from a woman aged 45-65 years with colorectal cancer.

CDR3 sequence: CASSKTGTGNEKLFF. The DNA of the CDR3 is TGTGCCAGCAGTAAAACCGGGACAGGGAACGAAAAACTGTTTTTT. This rearrangement joins TRBV5-6 to TRBJ1-4; 9 bases match TRBD1. The V and J ends lost 5 bases and 8 bases, in that order; junction bases with no gene match: 10. The CDR3 runs 15 residues. Germline-derived CDR1 and CDR2 are SGHDT and YYEEEE.

The chain has TRBV7-6 and TRBJ1-3; D unclear. CDR1 and CDR2 from the germline V gene are SGHVS and FNYEAQ. The CDR3 runs to 15 residues. V was clipped by 1 base and J by 2 bases, with 9 bases between them. CDR3 in DNA: TGTGCCAGCAGCTTAGAAAGACATCCTGGAAACACCATATATTTT. It encodes CASSLERHPGNTIYF.

V is TRBV30 and J is TRBJ1-2; 8 bases are shared with TRBD1. The CDR3 length is 16 residues. Germline V gene data show CDR1 as GTSNPN and CDR2 as SVGIG (reference sequence). J gave up 5 bases and V 0 bases, and 11 bases lay outside the gene matches. The CDR3 loop is CAWSVRRTGLGYGYTF. The CDR3 coding sequence is TGTGCCTGGAGTGTACGCCGGACAGGGTTGGGGTATGGCTACACCTTC. Based on the CDR3 plus reference TRBV30 and TRBJ1-2, the full variable domain is SQTIHQWPATLVQPVGSPLSLECTVEGTSNPNLYWYRQAAGRGLQLLFYSVGIGQISSEVPQNLSASRPQDRQFILSSKKLLLSDSGFYLCAWSVRRTGLGYGYTFGSGTRLTVV.

This clone has a single count. CDR3 loop: CASSERNRGRTATNEKLFF. CDR3 bases: TGCGCCAGCAGTGAAAGGAACAGGGGAAGAACCGCAACTAATGAAAAACTGTTTTTT. J is TRBJ1-4 and V is TRBV10-2, with 7 nucleotides matching TRBD1. The trim removed 3 bases at V and 0 bases at J, leaving 13 bases unmatched. Germline CDR1 WSHSY, CDR2 SAAADI. There are 19 residues in the CDR3.

This clone counts as medium-sized (0.01 to 0.1%). The chain combines TRBV11-2 with TRBJ2-7; a weak D match, TRBD2 (6 bases). Trimming removed 1 base at V and 2 bases at J, with 12 bases between. The germline gives CDR1 SGHAT, CDR2 FQNNGV. This CDR3 contains 15 residues. CDR3 amino acids: CASSLGRENAYEQYF. CDR3 nucleotides: TGTGCCAGCAGCTTAGGCCGGGAGAATGCCTACGAGCAGTACTTC. Combining the CDR3 with reference TRBV11-2 and TRBJ2-7 gives the whole variable domain EAGVAQSPRYKIIEKRQSVAFWCNPISGHATLYWYQQILGQGPKLLIQFQNNGVVDDSQLPKDRFSAERLKGVDSTLKIQPAKLEDSAVYLCASSLGRENAYEQYFGPGTRLTVT.

In DNA, the CDR3 is TGCAGCGTTGCCGGACTAGCGGGGGCTACGATTACCTACAATGAGCAGTTCTTC. This encodes CSVAGLAGATITYNEQFF. The chain joins TRBV29-1 to TRBJ2-1, with 13 bases aligning to TRBD2. The germline gives CDR1 SQVTM, CDR2 ANQGSEA. The CDR3 is 18 amino acids. J lost 2 bases, V lost 4 bases, and 11 bases had no gene match.

V and J are TRBV19 and TRBJ1-6, with 8 bases fitting TRBD1. The CDR3 is 16 residues long. Germline assignment: CDR1 LNHDA and CDR2 SQIVND (reference sequence). The ends lost 4 bases at V and 5 bases at J; junction bases unmatched: 7. The CDR3 is CASSTGTGANNSPLHF. In DNA form, the CDR3 reads TGTGCCAGTAGTACAGGGACAGGCGCGAATAATTCACCCCTCCACTTT.

V usage is TRBV7-2 and J usage is TRBJ2-7; TRBD1 aligns across 9 bases. CDR1 is SGHTA and CDR2 is FQGNSA in the germline V gene. The CDR3 spans 16 residues. The trim removed 5 bases at V and 1 base at J, leaving 9 bases unmatched. The CDR3, as DNA: TGTGCCAGCAGCCAGCGGACAGGGGCCTCTTCCTACGAGCAGTACTTC. Its translation: CASSQRTGASSYEQYF.

The CDR3 spells CASSLSRGYTF. The CDR3 DNA is TGTGCCAGCAGTTTGTCACGAGGCTACACCTTC. V and J are TRBV28 and TRBJ1-2; no clear D gene. Trimming stripped 3 bases from V and 8 bases from J, with 7 bases between. Germline loops: CDR1 MDHEN, CDR2 SYDVKM. This CDR3 is 11 amino acids long.

This chain links TRBV6-5 with TRBJ1-1; D is possibly TRBD1 (5 bases). CDR1 and CDR2 (germline): MNHEY, SVGAGI. V was cut by 8 bases and J by 1 base, with 11 bases left in between. CDR3 length: 13 amino acids. CDR3 nucleotides: TGTGCCAGCCTCGGTGGGGGGAACACTGAAGCTTTCTTT. Translating it yields CASLGGGNTEAFF.